The following is a T cell receptor (beta chain) sequence with its context. CDR3 length: 14 amino acids. Germline V gives CDR1 SGHTA, CDR2 FQGNSA. V gave up 5 bases and J gave up 7 bases; unmatched junction bases: 8. Naive, central memory, regulatory and stem cell-like memory cells within the CD4+ compartment were sorted using CD45RO/CCR7/CD25/CD127/CD95/CD27. All sorted populations exceeded 95% purity. This specimen comes from a study of beta chain features in type 1 diabetes. Overall study: Cells sorted and examined across all samples totaled more than 90,000,000.

The whole isolated RNA underwent reverse transcription, so sequencing captured expressed TCRB transcripts. Produced via immunoSEQ multiplex PCR; TCRdb's table is partial and in-frame only. In the table there are hundreds of thousands of clones, more than 11% of which are singletons. This chain links TRBV7-2 with TRBJ2-1, with 7 bases aligning to TRBD1. The source is a man aged 25 to 40 in good health. Sequenced material: naive CD4+ T cells from blood. The CDR3 loop is CASSRTGVRNEQFF. DNA for the CDR3: TGTGCCAGCAGCCGCACAGGGGTTCGTAATGAGCAGTTCTTC.